This TCR beta chain was captured in a study of blood T cells in healthy people across ages. The V gene's germline CDR1 is MGHRA and CDR2 YSYEKL. The CDR3 contains 15 residues. This clonotype has just a few counts. Next came a second PCR, run for roughly 7 to 12 cycles, which used a sample-barcoded 5' primer along with a J-beta primer mix. TCRdb reanalysed the 5' RACE reads using MiXCR and keeps one entry per CDR3 protein. Counted here are fewer than 650,000 distinct CDR3 sequences, about 27% occurring once; the ten biggest clones make up under 4.5%. This sample also appeared in a second study, on T cells of mothers and their children. This second study says: The search for persistent microchimeric T cell clones detected none.

The clonotype was recovered from a boy aged 2-15 years in good health. Sequenced sample: blood. J is TRBJ2-5 and V is TRBV4-1, with 8 bases that match TRBD2. The J call may be wrong; the DNA end is better matched by TRBJ2-7. CDR3 DNA: TGCGCCAGCAGCCCCGTTGCGGGAGGCGACTACGAGCAGTACTTC. As protein: CASSPVAGGDYEQYF.